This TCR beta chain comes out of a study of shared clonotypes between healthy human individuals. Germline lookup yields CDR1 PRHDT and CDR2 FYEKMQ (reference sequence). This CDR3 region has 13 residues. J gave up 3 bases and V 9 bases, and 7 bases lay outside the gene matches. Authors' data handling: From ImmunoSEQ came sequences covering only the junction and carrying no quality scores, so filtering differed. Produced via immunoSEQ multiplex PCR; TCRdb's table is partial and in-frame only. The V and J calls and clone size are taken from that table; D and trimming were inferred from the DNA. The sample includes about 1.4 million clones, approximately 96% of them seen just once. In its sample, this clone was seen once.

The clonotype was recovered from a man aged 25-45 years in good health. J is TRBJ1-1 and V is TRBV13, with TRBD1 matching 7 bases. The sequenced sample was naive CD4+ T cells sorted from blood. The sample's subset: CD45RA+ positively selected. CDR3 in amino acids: CASRQGWHTEAFF. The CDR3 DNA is TGTGCCAGTCGACAGGGTTGGCACACTGAAGCTTTCTTT.